The 7 T cell receptor beta chains reported below all come from one sample, sequenced in a study of control samples from healthy donors and cancer patients. Using immunoSEQ multiplex PCR, the repertoire was profiled, and TCRdb retains in-frame clones only, with some absent. The sample has around 80,000 clones; about 90% are singletons. The specimen sequenced was blood. The receptors originated from a man between 45 and 60 years old in good health.

The chain recombines TRBV9 with TRBJ2-3; unclear D gene. V dropped 6 bases and J dropped 2 bases, with 7 bases sitting between them. CDR3 length: 12 residues. The germline V gene has CDR1 SGDLS and CDR2 YYNGEE. CDR3 coding DNA: TGTGCCAGCAATCAAGACACAGATACGCAGTATTTT. Amino acid sequence: CASNQDTDTQYF.

V and J are TRBV24-1 and TRBJ1-1, with TRBD1 matching 7 bases. This CDR3 comprises 14 residues. Per germline, CDR1 KGHDR and CDR2 SFDVKD. V lost 7 bases to trimming and J lost 2 bases; unmatched junction nucleotides: 6. The CDR3 region is CATRATGANTEAFF. The CDR3 nucleotides read TGTGCCACCAGAGCCACAGGGGCCAACACTGAAGCTTTCTTT.

V usage is TRBV27 and J usage is TRBJ2-1, with 11 positions matching TRBD2. J was trimmed by 7 bases and V by 6 bases; bases with no gene match: 8. Germline CDR1 reads MNHEY; CDR2 reads SMNVEV (reference sequence). The CDR3 loop spans 15 amino acids. The CDR3 DNA reads TGTGCCAGCAGCGATAGCGGGGGGGCCAAAAATGAGCAGTTCTTC. This encodes CASSDSGGAKNEQFF.

The rearrangement joins TRBV21-1 to TRBJ1-4; the table's D call, TRBD1, was not checked against the DNA. TRBV21-1 is classified as a pseudogene. This CDR3 spans 14 amino acids. The CDR3 DNA reads TGTGCCAGCAGTCCCACAGCAACTAATGAAAAACTGTTTTTT. Translating it yields CASSPTATNEKLFF.

The chain joins TRBV6-6 to TRBJ1-2; D not resolved. Germline V gene lookup returns CDR1 MNHNY and CDR2 SVGAGI (reference sequence). V was pared by 5 bases and J by 4 bases, with 5 bases between. The CDR3 contains 11 residues. The CDR3 region has the DNA TGTGCCAGCAGTAACCTCTATGGCTACACCTTC. It codes for CASSNLYGYTF.

The DNA of the CDR3 is TGTGCCAGCTCAGAGGGTGAGACCCAGTACTTC. This translates into CASSEGETQYF. The chain links TRBV18 to TRBJ2-5, with D tentatively TRBD2 (5 bases). Trimming removed 5 bases at V and 5 bases at J, with 6 bases between. CDR3 size: 11 residues. CDR1 KGHSH and CDR2 LQKENI come from the germline V gene. The full variable domain, its missing parts supplied by reference TRBV18 and TRBJ2-5, is NAGVMQNPRHLVRRRGQEARLRCSPMKGHSHVYWYRQLPEEGLKFMVYLQKENIIDESGMPKERFSAEFPKEGPSILRIQQVVRGDSAAYFCASSEGETQYFGPGTRLLVL.

A single count supports this clone. The chain has TRBV7-3 and TRBJ2-3; 12 nucleotides agree with TRBD1. The CDR3 sequence is 16 residues long. Germline CDR1 reads SGHTA; CDR2 reads FQGTGA. Trimming took 4 bases from V and 6 from J; bases not matched to a gene: 8. CDR3 residues: CASSSIGTGGADTQYF. The CDR3 region has the DNA TGTGCCAGCAGCTCCATCGGGACAGGGGGCGCGGATACGCAGTATTTT.